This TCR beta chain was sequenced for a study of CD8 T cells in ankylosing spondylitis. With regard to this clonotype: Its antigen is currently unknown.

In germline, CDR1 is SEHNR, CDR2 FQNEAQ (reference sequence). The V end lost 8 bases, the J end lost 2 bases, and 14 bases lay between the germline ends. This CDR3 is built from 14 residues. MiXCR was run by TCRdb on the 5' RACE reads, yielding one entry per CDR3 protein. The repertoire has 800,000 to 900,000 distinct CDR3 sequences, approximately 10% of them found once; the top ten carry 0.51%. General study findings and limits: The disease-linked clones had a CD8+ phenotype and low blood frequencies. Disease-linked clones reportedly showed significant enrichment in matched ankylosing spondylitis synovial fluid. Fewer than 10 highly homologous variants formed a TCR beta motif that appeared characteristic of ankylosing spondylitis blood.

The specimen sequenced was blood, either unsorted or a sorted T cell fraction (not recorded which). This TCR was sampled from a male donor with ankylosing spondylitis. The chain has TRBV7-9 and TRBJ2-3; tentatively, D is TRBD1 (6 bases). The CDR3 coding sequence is TGTGCCAGCGGCCCCGGACAGAACACAGATACGCAGTATTTT. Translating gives CASGPGQNTDTQYF.